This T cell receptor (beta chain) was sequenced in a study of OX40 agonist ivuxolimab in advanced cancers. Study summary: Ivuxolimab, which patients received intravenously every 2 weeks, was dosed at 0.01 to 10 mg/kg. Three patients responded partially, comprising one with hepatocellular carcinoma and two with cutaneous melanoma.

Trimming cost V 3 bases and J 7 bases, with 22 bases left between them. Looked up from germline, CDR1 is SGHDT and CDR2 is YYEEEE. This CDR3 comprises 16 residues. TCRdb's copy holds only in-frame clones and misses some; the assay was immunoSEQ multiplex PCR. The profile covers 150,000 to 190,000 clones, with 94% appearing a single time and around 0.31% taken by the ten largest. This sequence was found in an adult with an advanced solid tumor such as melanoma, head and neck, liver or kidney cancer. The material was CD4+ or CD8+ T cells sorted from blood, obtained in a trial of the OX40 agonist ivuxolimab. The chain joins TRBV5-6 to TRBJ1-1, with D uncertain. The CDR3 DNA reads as TGTGCCAGCAGCTACCGCTTCTCGGGCTTCTATGTTGAAGCTTTCTTT. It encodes CASSYRFSGFYVEAFF.